These T cell receptor beta chains were read from a single sample in a study of blood T cell repertoires in COVID-19. Some clones are missing from TCRdb's copy, which holds only in-frame ones; the method was immunoSEQ multiplex PCR. The sample comprises about 69,000 clones, 65% to 90% of which are singletons, and just under 3% rests with the top ten. The sequenced sample was peripheral blood. All receptors derive from a man older than 75 with acute or convalescent COVID-19. Each CDR3 is given with its conserved first and last residue. The D gene is left open where the match is weak. Some rows have no size entry. The others give once, few or many, or a class for an expanded clone.

. TRBJ1-2 TRBV24-1 few CATSEGQYLGYTF TGTGCCACCAGTGAAGGACAGTACCTCGGCTACACCTTC
TRBD2 TRBJ2-6 TRBV11-2 few CASSLVLAGGSGANVLTF TGTGCCAGCAGCTTAGTCCTAGCGGGAGGCTCTGGGGCCAACGTCCTGACTTTC
. TRBJ1-3 TRBV9 once CASSTGFSGNTIYF TGTGCCAGCAGCACAGGGTTCTCTGGAAACACCATATATTTT
TRBD2 TRBJ2-3 TRBV4-3 . CASSQDGPLGRGGAPDTQYF TGCGCCAGCAGCCAAGATGGCCCTCTCGGACGCGGGGGGGCACCAGATACGCAGTATTTT
. TRBJ1-2 TRBV6-2/TRBV6-3 . CASSYGIGGADGYGYTF TGTGCCAGCAGTTACGGAATTGGGGGGGCAGATGGCTATGGCTACACCTTC
TRBD2 TRBJ2-1 TRBV11-2 . CASSLRASGPYNEQFF TGTGCCAGCAGCCTCCGAGCTAGCGGGCCCTACAATGAGCAGTTCTTC
TRBD1 TRBJ1-1 TRBV5-1 . CASSLTPGTGYTEAFF TGCGCCAGCAGCTTGACACCGGGGACAGGGTACACTGAAGCTTTCTTT
TRBD2 TRBJ2-1 TRBV5-8 . CASSLLSLAGSYNEQFF TGTGCCAGCAGCTTGTTGAGCCTAGCGGGCTCCTACAATGAGCAGTTCTTC
. TRBJ2-7 TRBV2 . CASSPSYEQYF TGTGCCAGCAGTCCCAGCTACGAGCAGTACTTC
. TRBJ2-7 TRBV6-2/TRBV6-3 . CASSYSTGLAQYF TGTGCCAGCAGTTACTCAACAGGGTTGGCGCAGTACTTC
TRBD1 TRBJ1-4 TRBV7-9 . CASSLGTGGGEKLFF TGTGCCAGCAGCTTAGGGACAGGGGGCGGCGAAAAACTGTTTTTT
. TRBJ2-7 TRBV5-8 once CASSPQVGQGSF .
. TRBJ1-5 TRBV6-5 . CASSYSFIGQPQHF TGTGCCAGCAGTTACTCGTTTATCGGTCAGCCCCAGCATTTT
TRBD1 TRBJ1-5 TRBV6-1 . CASSEALGRGVFGNQPQHF TGTGCCAGCAGTGAAGCGTTGGGCAGGGGGGTATTTGGCAATCAGCCCCAGCATTTT
. TRBJ1-2 TRBV2 once CASSPSVGQLFGYTF TGTGCCAGCAGCCCCTCCGTTGGCCAACTATTCGGCTACACCTTC
. TRBJ1-2 TRBV14 . CASSQDGHLDYGYTF TGTGCCAGCAGCCAAGATGGGCACCTGGACTATGGCTACACCTTC
TRBD1 TRBJ1-1 TRBV10-3 . CAISPTGGDTEAFF TGTGCCATCAGTCCGACAGGGGGAGACACTGAAGCTTTCTTT
. TRBJ2-7 TRBV18 . CASSNNYRVEQYF TGTGCCAGCTCAAATAACTACAGGGTCGAGCAGTACTTC
TRBD1 TRBJ2-3 TRBV4-1 . CASSPGPRRGLGDTQYF TGCGCCAGCAGCCCGGGCCCCCGCAGGGGGTTAGGGGATACGCAGTATTTT
. TRBJ2-4 TRBV5-4 . CASSPQGGRDIQYF TGTGCCAGCAGTCCCCAGGGGGGCCGGGACATTCAGTACTTC
. TRBJ2-7 TRBV24-1 . CATSDPIGEQYF TGTGCCACCAGTGACCCGATCGGCGAGCAGTACTTC
TRBD2 TRBJ2-1 TRBV24-1 . CATSDLSPASGTLSYNEQFF TGTGCCACCAGTGATTTGTCTCCGGCTAGCGGGACCCTCTCCTACAATGAGCAGTTCTTC
TRBD1 TRBJ2-7 TRBV2 . CASSRQGAAYEQYF TGTGCCAGCAGTCGACAGGGGGCCGCCTACGAGCAGTACTTC
. TRBJ1-2 TRBV9 . CASSVADRNNYGYTF TGTGCCAGCAGCGTAGCAGACAGGAATAACTATGGCTACACCTTC
TRBD1 TRBJ2-1 TRBV29-1 once CSVPPGQGVYNEQFF TGCAGCGTACCCCCGGGACAGGGGGTTTACAATGAGCAGTTCTTC
. TRBJ1-4 TRBV5-4 . CASSSTPGTYEKLFF TGTGCCAGCAGCTCGACACCCGGGACATATGAAAAACTGTTTTTT
TRBD2 TRBJ2-1 TRBV5-1 . CASSSSGQSYNEQFF TGCGCCAGCAGTTCTAGCGGCCAGTCCTACAATGAGCAGTTCTTC
TRBD1 TRBJ1-1 TRBV5-6 . CASSVRTGRASEAFF TGTGCCAGCAGCGTAAGGACAGGACGCGCTTCTGAAGCTTTCTTT
. TRBJ2-5 TRBV7-9 . CASSLRDVQETQYF TGTGCCAGCAGCCTGCGGGACGTTCAAGAGACCCAGTACTTC
TRBD2 TRBJ2-3 TRBV2 . CASSGTRASPDTQYF TGTGCCAGCAGTGGGACTAGAGCCTCCCCTGATACGCAGTATTTT
. TRBJ2-3 TRBV24-1 . CATSDSPGDTQYF TGTGCCACCAGTGATTCCCCCGGGGATACGCAGTATTTT
TRBD2 TRBJ2-2 TRBV18 . CASSPSLAGNTGELFF TGTGCCAGCTCACCAAGCCTAGCGGGAAACACCGGGGAGCTGTTTTTT
. TRBJ1-2 TRBV5-1 . CASRGQRGIYGYTF TGCGCCAGCAGAGGGCAGCGAGGGATCTATGGCTACACCTTC
. TRBJ1-5 TRBV5-1 . CASSLDGQGGQPQHF TGCGCCAGCAGCTTGGATGGGCAGGGTGGCCAGCCCCAGCATTTT
TRBD1 TRBJ2-5 TRBV5-6 . CASSPTFTGGGTQYF TGTGCCAGCAGCCCCACCTTTACAGGGGGCGGGACCCAGTACTTC
TRBD2 TRBJ2-1 TRBV27 . CASSSPRPLAGYNEQFF TGTGCCAGCAGTTCGCCCCGCCCACTAGCGGGGTACAATGAGCAGTTCTTC
. TRBJ2-2 TRBV7-9 . CASSPRGSGNTGELFF TGTGCCAGCAGCCCGAGGGGGTCGGGAAACACCGGGGAGCTGTTTTTT
TRBD1 TRBJ1-1 TRBV5-1 . CASSFGQGWASTEAFF TGCGCCAGCAGCTTCGGACAGGGGTGGGCGAGCACTGAAGCTTTCTTT
. TRBJ1-5 TRBV24-1 few CATRDIVQWRGPSNQPQHF TGTGCCACCAGAGATATTGTACAGTGGCGGGGGCCTAGCAATCAGCCCCAGCATTTT
. TRBJ1-2 TRBV5-1 . CASSLSFQSYGYTF TGCGCCAGCAGCTTGTCATTCCAGTCCTATGGCTACACCTTC
. TRBJ1-2 TRBV24-1 . CATSDRGGYTF TGTGCCACCAGTGACCGAGGAGGCTACACCTTC
TRBD1 TRBJ1-1 TRBV4-3 . CASSQDAAGGFEAFF TGCGCCAGCAGCCAAGATGCCGCAGGGGGGTTTGAAGCTTTCTTT
TRBD2 TRBJ2-4 TRBV7-2 once CASSFRLAGLAKNIQYF TGTGCCAGCAGCTTCCGTCTAGCGGGGTTAGCCAAAAACATTCAGTACTTC
TRBD2 TRBJ2-1 TRBV24-1 . CATGVSGTSGRANEQFF TGTGCCACCGGCGTGAGCGGGACTAGCGGGAGAGCCAATGAGCAGTTCTTC
TRBD2 TRBJ2-7 TRBV2 . CASSSGLAPYEQYF TGTGCCAGCAGCTCGGGACTAGCCCCATACGAGCAGTACTTC
. TRBJ1-2 TRBV5-1 . CASKARAGDYGYTF TGCGCCAGCAAGGCCCGGGCCGGGGACTATGGCTACACCTTC
. TRBJ2-7 TRBV11-1 . CASSSRGLEQYF TGTGCCAGCAGCTCAAGAGGGCTCGAGCAGTACTTC
. TRBJ2-2 TRBV6-5 . CASRWASNTGELFF TGTGCCAGCAGGTGGGCCTCGAACACCGGGGAGCTGTTTTTT
TRBD2 TRBJ2-7 TRBV13 once CASSTRGTSGSPDEQYF TGTGCCAGCAGCACACGTGGGACTAGCGGGAGTCCCGACGAGCAGTACTTC
. TRBJ1-1 TRBV10-2 . CASERLERTEAFF TGCGCCAGCGAAAGACTAGAACGGACTGAAGCTTTCTTT
TRBD2 TRBJ2-6 TRBV18 . CASSPNQIGGNAGANVLTF TGTGCCAGCTCACCGAACCAGATCGGGGGGAACGCGGGGGCCAACGTCCTGACTTTC
TRBD1 TRBJ1-2 TRBV19 . CASSPRTGANYGYTF TGTGCCAGTAGTCCACGGACAGGGGCCAACTATGGCTACACCTTC
TRBD2 TRBJ2-5 TRBV2 . CASSDNLAGQETQYF TGTGCCAGCAGTGATAACCTAGCGGGACAAGAGACCCAGTACTTC
TRBD2 TRBJ2-4 TRBV5-1 . CASSLLSLGAGGPHAIQYF TGCGCCAGCAGCTTGCTCTCTTTGGGTGCGGGAGGGCCCCACGCCATTCAGTACTTC